What follows are 20 T cell receptor beta chains derived from one specimen sequenced in a study of beta chain features in type 1 diabetes. Study outcomes and limitations: Type 1 diabetes patients showed a moderate but significant shortening of TCRB CDR3s in all four CD4+ subsets.

Reverse transcription of all isolated RNA meant that expressed TCRB transcripts were sequenced. The table came from immunoSEQ multiplex PCR; TCRdb's copy has only in-frame clones and leaves some out. The sample records roughly 150,000 clones, roughly 10% being singletons. Their antigen targets remain unknown. The specimen was central memory CD4+ T cells from blood. The receptors derive from a woman aged 25 to 39 with type 1 diabetes.

This clone turned up a few times. V is TRBV6-6 and J is TRBJ2-7, with TRBD1 identical over 7 bases. Germline loops: CDR1 MNHNY, CDR2 SVGAGI (reference sequence). V lost 5 bases and J lost 5; bases outside the gene matches: 12. CDR3 length equals 15 residues. CDR3: CASSLQGSEADEQYF. The CDR3 DNA reads as TGTGCCAGCAGTCTACAGGGGAGTGAGGCAGACGAGCAGTACTTC.

The J gene is TRBJ2-1, the V gene TRBV5-4; 7 nucleotides agree with TRBD2. The germline V gene encodes CDR1 SGHNT and CDR2 YYREEE (reference sequence). J was trimmed by 7 bases and V by 4 bases; bases with no gene match: 17. CDR3 length: 17 residues. The CDR3 region is CASSPDGRAGLGNEQFF. Written as DNA, the CDR3 is TGTGCCAGCAGCCCGGACGGTAGAGCGGGATTGGGGAATGAGCAGTTCTTC.

This clone was detected a few times. The chain has TRBV30 and TRBJ2-5, with D possibly TRBD2 on 5 matching bases. The germline V gene encodes CDR1 GTSNPN and CDR2 SVGIG (reference sequence). This CDR3 is built from 13 residues. With 7 bases removed from V and 2 bases from J, the gap between germline ends came to 14 bases. The CDR3 reads CAFTRGTQETQYF. As DNA, the CDR3 is TGTGCCTTCACACGGGGAACTCAAGAGACCCAGTACTTC.

The chain couples TRBV12-5 to TRBJ2-3, with 10 bases matching TRBD1. Germline loops: CDR1 LGHNT, CDR2 FRNRAP. Germline trimming cut 4 bases from V and 7 bases from J; bases unmatched to any gene: 5. This CDR3 region has 14 residues. CDR3 sequence: CASGSGTGAYTQYF. The CDR3 DNA is TGTGCTAGTGGTTCCGGGACAGGGGCCTATACGCAGTATTTT.

The chain has TRBV6-5 and TRBJ1-5; D call uncertain. The germline V gene has CDR1 MNHEY and CDR2 SVGAGI. This CDR3 spans 13 amino acids. V shed 4 bases and J shed 4 bases, with 8 bases lying between them. The CDR3 loop is CASSSVLNQPQHF. CDR3 nucleotides: TGTGCCAGCAGTTCCGTCTTAAATCAGCCCCAGCATTTT.

V gene TRBV29-1 combines with J gene TRBJ2-5; D might be TRBD1 (6 bases). V lost 7 bases and J 4 bases, leaving 10 bases between the germline ends. This CDR3 has 11 amino acids. The V gene's germline CDR1 is SQVTM and CDR2 ANQGSEA. CDR3 bases: TGCAGCGGCTGGACAGCAGAGACCCAGTACTTC. This sequence encodes CSGWTAETQYF.

The chain is built from TRBV11-1 and TRBJ2-1, with 7 bases identical to TRBD2. Per germline, CDR1 SGHAT and CDR2 FQDESV (reference sequence). CDR3 size: 15 residues. The V segment lost 3 bases and the J segment 0 bases; nucleotides outside the gene matches: 2. The CDR3 spells CASSFGGSSYNEQFF. In DNA form, the CDR3 reads TGTGCCAGCAGCTTCGGCGGGAGCTCCTACAATGAGCAGTTCTTC.

This clone has a handful of counts. The rearrangement links TRBV7-3 to TRBJ2-3; the D is unclear. Trimming removed 1 base at V and 1 base at J, with 12 bases between. Germline loops: CDR1 SGHTA, CDR2 FQGTGA. This CDR3 has 16 amino acids. In DNA form, the CDR3 reads TGTGCCAGCAGCTTAATTGGAGTAGCAGGCACAGATACGCAGTATTTT. This sequence encodes CASSLIGVAGTDTQYF.

The table lists this clone with a few counts. The gene calls are TRBV6-6 and TRBJ1-2, with TRBD1 matching 9 bases. V gave up 5 bases and J gave up 4 bases; unmatched junction bases: 8. Germline lookup yields CDR1 MNHNY and CDR2 SVGAGI (reference sequence). CDR3 size: 15 residues. The CDR3 DNA follows: TGTGCCAGCAGTATACAGGGGGCGGCTTCCTATGGCTACACCTTC. Amino acid sequence: CASSIQGAASYGYTF.

The sample holds a few counts of this clone. The gene calls are TRBV9 and TRBJ2-1, with unresolved D. This CDR3 is built from 14 residues. CDR1 SGDLS and CDR2 YYNGEE come from the germline V gene. The V end lost 0 bases, the J end lost 6 bases, and 10 bases lay between the germline ends. In DNA, the CDR3 is TGTGCCAGCAGCGTAGACCCAGATTTCAATGAGCAGTTCTTC. Its translation: CASSVDPDFNEQFF.

V and J are TRBV4-1 and TRBJ2-7; TRBD2 matches at 11 bases. The CDR3 has 16 residues. Germline V CDR1 and CDR2: MGHRA, YSYEKL. V lost 5 bases to trimming and J lost 4 bases; unmatched junction nucleotides: 10. CDR3 residues: CASSNPLAGANYEQYF. The CDR3 region has the DNA TGCGCCAGCAGCAATCCACTAGCGGGAGCTAATTACGAGCAGTACTTC.

This clone was found a few times. The V and J genes are TRBV28 and TRBJ1-2; D is ambiguous. Looked up from germline, CDR1 is MDHEN and CDR2 is SYDVKM. V shed 4 bases and J shed 4 bases, with 4 bases lying between them. The CDR3 has 11 residues. CDR3 DNA: TGTGCCAGCAGTTCCTCCTATGGCTACACCTTC. This encodes CASSSSYGYTF.

The chain joins TRBV6-1 to TRBJ2-1; TRBD2 is a possible D gene (5 bases). CDR3 length: 11 amino acids. Germline V gene sequence: CDR1 MNHNS, CDR2 SASEGT. Trimming pared 10 bases from V and 11 bases from J, leaving 15 bases between. CDR3 region: CAIVAEEKQFF. Here the CDR3 DNA reads TGTGCCATCGTGGCGGAGGAAAAGCAGTTCTTC.

The genes are TRBV28 and TRBJ1-4; weak D call: TRBD1 (5 bases). Germline-derived CDR1 and CDR2 are MDHEN and SYDVKM. This CDR3 is 15 amino acids long. V lost 7 bases and J lost 7, with 19 bases in between. Here the CDR3 reads CASKAGRERREKLFF. For the CDR3, the DNA is TGTGCCAGCAAGGCTGGCAGGGAACGACGTGAAAAACTGTTTTTT. The entire variable domain, with the rest obtained from reference TRBV28 and TRBJ1-4, is as follows: DVKVTQSSRYLVKRTGEKVFLECVQDMDHENMFWYRQDPGLGLRLIYFSYDVKMKEKGDIPEGYSVSREKKERFSLILESASTNQTSMYLCASKAGRERREKLFFGSGTQLSVL.

This clone has only a few counts. The chain couples TRBV5-4 to TRBJ2-1, with D possibly TRBD2 on 5 matching bases. Looked up from germline, CDR1 is SGHNT and CDR2 is YYREEE (reference sequence). Trimming took 2 bases from V and 4 from J, leaving 13 bases between them. The CDR3 has 15 amino acids. CDR3 coding DNA: TGTGCCAGCAGCTTTTTGGCGGGCCATTACAATGAGCAGTTCTTC. It specifies CASSFLAGHYNEQFF. The full variable domain, with the rest looked up from reference TRBV5-4 and TRBJ2-1, is ETGVTQSPTHLIKTRGQQVTLRCSSQSGHNTVSWYQQALGQGPQFIFQYYREEENGRGNFPPRFSGLQFPNYSSELNVNALELDDSALYLCASSFLAGHYNEQFFGPGTRLTVL.

This clone was seen many times. The same CDR3 arises from other DNA sequences in this sample as well. DNA for the CDR3: TGCGCCAGCAGCTTGGCGGGGGAGACCCAGTACTTC. Its translation is CASSLAGETQYF. J is TRBJ2-5 and V is TRBV5-1; weak D call: TRBD2 (5 bases). The CDR3 loop spans 12 amino acids. V lost 0 bases, J lost 5 bases, and 5 bases lay in between. Germline V gene data show CDR1 as SGHRS and CDR2 as YFSETQ.

This clone has only a few counts. J is TRBJ2-5 and V is TRBV6-5; TRBD2 might be the D (6 bases). Germline assignment: CDR1 MNHEY and CDR2 SVGAGI. The CDR3 is 13 amino acids. The CDR3 DNA sequence: TGTGCTACCCCCAAGCGGGCACAAGAGACCCAGTACTTC. Translation: CATPKRAQETQYF.

This clone was counted between two and nine times. The chain joins TRBV7-3 to TRBJ2-1, with a weak D call TRBD1 (5 bases). With 0 bases removed from V and 9 bases from J, the gap between germline ends came to 9 bases. CDR3 length: 13 residues. Germline loops: CDR1 SGHTA, CDR2 FQGTGA. In nucleotides, the CDR3 is TGTGCCAGCAGCTTAACACCGACAGTTGAGCAGTTCTTC. Protein: CASSLTPTVEQFF.

This clone was recorded a few times. This chain uses TRBV19 with TRBJ1-2; 7 bases match TRBD1. Germline V gene lookup returns CDR1 LNHDA and CDR2 SQIVND (reference sequence). Trimming at V came to 7 bases and at J to 6 bases, leaving 8 bases not matched to a gene. The CDR3 extends over 13 amino acids. DNA of the CDR3: TGTGCCAGTAACGACAGGGATGGCGATGGCTACACCTTC. This encodes CASNDRDGDGYTF.

V and J are TRBV5-1 and TRBJ2-3, with 8 bases identical to TRBD2. Germline-derived CDR1 and CDR2 are SGHRS and YFSETQ. The CDR3 has 16 amino acids. V shed 0 bases, J shed 0 bases, and the junction held 3 bases outside the gene matches. DNA for the CDR3: TGCGCCAGCAGCTTGGGTACTAGCGGTAGCACAGATACGCAGTATTTT. It specifies CASSLGTSGSTDTQYF.